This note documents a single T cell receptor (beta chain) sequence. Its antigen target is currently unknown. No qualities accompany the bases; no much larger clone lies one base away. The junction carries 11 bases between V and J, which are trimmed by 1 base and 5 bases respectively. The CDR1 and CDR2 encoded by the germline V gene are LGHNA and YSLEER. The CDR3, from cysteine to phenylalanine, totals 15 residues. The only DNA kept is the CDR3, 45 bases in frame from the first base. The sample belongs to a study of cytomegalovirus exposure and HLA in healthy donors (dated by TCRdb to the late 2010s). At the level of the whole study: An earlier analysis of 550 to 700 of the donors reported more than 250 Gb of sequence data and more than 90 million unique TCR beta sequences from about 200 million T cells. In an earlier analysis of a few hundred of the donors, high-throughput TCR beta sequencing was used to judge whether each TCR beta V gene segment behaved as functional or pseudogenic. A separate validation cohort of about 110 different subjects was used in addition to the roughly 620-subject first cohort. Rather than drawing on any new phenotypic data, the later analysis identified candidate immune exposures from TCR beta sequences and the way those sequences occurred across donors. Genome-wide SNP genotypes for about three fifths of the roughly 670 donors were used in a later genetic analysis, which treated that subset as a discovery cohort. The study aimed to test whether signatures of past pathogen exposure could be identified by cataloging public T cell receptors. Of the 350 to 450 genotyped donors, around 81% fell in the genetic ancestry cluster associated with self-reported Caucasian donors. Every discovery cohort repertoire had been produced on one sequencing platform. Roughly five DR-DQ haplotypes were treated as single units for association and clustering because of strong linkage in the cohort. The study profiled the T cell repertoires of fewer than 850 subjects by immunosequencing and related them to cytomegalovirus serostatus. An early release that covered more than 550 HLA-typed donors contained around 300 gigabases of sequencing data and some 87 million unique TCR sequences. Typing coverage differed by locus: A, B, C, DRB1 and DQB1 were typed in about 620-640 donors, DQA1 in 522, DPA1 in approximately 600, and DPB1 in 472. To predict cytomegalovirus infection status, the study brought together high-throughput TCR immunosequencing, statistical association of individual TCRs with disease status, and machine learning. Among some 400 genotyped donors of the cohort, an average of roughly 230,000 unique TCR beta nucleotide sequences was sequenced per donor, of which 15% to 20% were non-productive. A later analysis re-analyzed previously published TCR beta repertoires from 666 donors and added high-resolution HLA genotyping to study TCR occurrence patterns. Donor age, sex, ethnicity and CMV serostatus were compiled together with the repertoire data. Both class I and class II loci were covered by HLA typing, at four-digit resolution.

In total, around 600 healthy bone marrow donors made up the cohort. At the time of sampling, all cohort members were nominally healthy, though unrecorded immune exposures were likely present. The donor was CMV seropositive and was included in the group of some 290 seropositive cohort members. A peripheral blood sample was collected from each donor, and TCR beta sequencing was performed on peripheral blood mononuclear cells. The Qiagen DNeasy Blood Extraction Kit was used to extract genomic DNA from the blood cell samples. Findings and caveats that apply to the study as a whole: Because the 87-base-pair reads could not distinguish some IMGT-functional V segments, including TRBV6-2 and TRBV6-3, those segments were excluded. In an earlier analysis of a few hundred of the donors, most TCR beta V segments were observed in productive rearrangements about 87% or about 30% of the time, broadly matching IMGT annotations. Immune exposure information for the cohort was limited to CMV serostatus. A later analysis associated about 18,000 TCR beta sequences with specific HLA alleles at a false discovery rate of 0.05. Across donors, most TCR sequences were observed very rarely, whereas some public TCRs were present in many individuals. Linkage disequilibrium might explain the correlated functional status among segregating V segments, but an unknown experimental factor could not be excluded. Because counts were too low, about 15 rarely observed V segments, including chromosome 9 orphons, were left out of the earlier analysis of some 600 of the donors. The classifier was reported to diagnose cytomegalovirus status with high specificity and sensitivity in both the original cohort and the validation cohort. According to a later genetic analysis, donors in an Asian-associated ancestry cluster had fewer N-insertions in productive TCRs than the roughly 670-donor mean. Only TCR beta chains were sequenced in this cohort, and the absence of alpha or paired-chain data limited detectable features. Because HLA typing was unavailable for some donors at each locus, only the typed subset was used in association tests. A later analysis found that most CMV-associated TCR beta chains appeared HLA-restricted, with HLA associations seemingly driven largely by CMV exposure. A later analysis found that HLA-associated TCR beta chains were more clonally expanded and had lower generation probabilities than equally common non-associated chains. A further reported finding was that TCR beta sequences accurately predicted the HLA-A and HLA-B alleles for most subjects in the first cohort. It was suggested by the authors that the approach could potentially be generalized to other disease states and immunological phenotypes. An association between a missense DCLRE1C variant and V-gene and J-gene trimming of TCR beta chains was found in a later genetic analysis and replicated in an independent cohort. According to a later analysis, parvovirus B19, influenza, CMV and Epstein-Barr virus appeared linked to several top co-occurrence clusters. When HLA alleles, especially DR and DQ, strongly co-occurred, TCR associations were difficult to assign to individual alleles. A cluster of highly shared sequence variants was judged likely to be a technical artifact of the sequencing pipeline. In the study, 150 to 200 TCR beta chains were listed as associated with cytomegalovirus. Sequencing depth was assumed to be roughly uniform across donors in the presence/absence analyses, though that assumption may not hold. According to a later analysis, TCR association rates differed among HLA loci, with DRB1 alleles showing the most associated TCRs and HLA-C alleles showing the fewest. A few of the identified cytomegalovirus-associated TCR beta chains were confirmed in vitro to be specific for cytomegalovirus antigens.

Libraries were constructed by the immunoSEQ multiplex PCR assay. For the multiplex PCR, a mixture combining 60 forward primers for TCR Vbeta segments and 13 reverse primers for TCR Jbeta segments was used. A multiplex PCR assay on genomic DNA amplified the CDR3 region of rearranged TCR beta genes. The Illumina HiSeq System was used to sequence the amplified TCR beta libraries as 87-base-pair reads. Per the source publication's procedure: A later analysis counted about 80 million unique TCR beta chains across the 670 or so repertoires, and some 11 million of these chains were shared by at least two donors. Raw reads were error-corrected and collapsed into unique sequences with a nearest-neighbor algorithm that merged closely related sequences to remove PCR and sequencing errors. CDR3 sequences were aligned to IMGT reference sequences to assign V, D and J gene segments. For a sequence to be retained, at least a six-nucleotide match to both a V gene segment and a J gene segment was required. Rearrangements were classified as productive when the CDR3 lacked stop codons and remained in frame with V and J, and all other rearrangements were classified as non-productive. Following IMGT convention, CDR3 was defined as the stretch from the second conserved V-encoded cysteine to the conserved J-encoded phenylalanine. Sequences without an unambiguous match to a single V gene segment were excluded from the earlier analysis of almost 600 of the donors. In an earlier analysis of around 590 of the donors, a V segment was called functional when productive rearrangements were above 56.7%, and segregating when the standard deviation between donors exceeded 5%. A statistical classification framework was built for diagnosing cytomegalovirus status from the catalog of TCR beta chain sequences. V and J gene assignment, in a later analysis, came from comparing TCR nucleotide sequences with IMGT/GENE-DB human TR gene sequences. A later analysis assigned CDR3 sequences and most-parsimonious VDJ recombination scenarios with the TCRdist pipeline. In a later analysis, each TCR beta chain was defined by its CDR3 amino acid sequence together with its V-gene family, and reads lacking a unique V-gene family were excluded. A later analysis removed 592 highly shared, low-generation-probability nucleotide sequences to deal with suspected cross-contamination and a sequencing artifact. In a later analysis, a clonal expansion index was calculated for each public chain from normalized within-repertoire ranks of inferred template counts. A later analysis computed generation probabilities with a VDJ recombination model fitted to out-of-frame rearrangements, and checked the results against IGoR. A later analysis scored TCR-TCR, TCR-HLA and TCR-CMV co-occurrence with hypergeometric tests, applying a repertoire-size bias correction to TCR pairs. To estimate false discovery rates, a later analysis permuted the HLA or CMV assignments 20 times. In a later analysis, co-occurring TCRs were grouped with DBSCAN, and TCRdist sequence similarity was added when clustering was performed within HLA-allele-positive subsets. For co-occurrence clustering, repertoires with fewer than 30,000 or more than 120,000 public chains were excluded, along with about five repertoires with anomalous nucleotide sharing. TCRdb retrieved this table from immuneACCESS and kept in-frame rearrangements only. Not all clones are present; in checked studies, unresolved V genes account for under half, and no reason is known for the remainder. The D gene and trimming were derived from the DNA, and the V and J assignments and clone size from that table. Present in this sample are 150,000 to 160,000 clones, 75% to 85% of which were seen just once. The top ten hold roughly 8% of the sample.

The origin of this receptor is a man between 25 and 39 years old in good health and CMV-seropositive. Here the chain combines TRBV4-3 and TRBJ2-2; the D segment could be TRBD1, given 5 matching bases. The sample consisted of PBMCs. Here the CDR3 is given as CASSQGQGWTGELFF. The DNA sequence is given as TGCGCCAGCAGCCAAGGGCAGGGCTGGACCGGGGAGCTGTTTTTT.